This TCR beta chain was obtained from a study of neurological immune-mediated disorders. The sorted libraries involved the use of 750,000 to 1,000,000 CD4+ or CD8+ T cells. This clonotype was counted many times. The antigen remains unidentified. Per germline, CDR1 SNHLY and CDR2 FYNNEI. The CDR3 totals 12 residues. The V end lost 5 bases, the J end lost 5 bases, and 9 bases lay between the germline ends. General observations from the study: HTLV-1-associated myelopathy ranked highest for TCR clonal expansion and multiple sclerosis lowest, beneath healthy controls. No expanded-clone CDR3 amino acid sequence recurred across subjects, suggesting private TCR-beta repertoires.

Each TCR transcript was tagged with a 10-nucleotide random UMI during 5'RACE. TCRdb reprocessed the 5' RACE reads with MiXCR, giving one entry per CDR3 protein. Of approximately 30,000 distinct CDR3 sequences listed, 5.5% to 7% are singletons. This sequence joins TRBV2 and TRBJ1-1, with D possibly TRBD1 on 5 matching bases. The specimen sequenced was CD4+ T cells from blood. The TCR sequence derives from a woman aged 50 to 60 in good health. Here the CDR3 reads CASSSGYTEAFF. The CDR3 nucleotides read TGTGCCAGCAGTTCAGGGTATACTGAAGCTTTCTTT.